This T cell receptor beta chain was captured by sequencing in a study of spatial heterogeneity in lung cancer. Across the whole study: Correlation of TCR transcript counts in tumor regions with a T cell module score from matched bulk RNA-seq was strong.

Study-wide results and caveats: The number of expanded tumor alpha and beta chains correlated with mutation number.

In its sample, this clonotype is medium-sized. Its antigen is unknown. Time point: sample taken at primary tumor resection. TCRdb fed the 5' RACE reads into MiXCR, producing one record per CDR3 protein. Of about 3,500 distinct CDR3 sequences listed, approximately 7.6% are singletons. Trimming left V 0 bases short and J 1 base short, with 8 bases between. This CDR3 has 14 residues. Per the germline V gene, CDR1 is DFQATT and CDR2 is SNEGSKA (reference sequence). The chain couples TRBV20-1 to TRBJ2-3; D uncertain. The source of this sequence is a male donor with early-stage non-small cell lung cancer. The sequenced sample was lung tumor tissue, obtained at surgery. The CDR3 region has the DNA TGCAGTGCTAGAGAGACGGATGGCACAGATACGCAGTATTTT. It translates to CSARETDGTDTQYF.